This T cell receptor (beta chain) was retrieved from a study of T cells in Graves' hyperthyroidism and ophthalmopathy. Study overall: Initial diagnosis, before any treatment, was when peripheral blood was collected.

Amplification of TCR beta CDR3 regions used RNA as the template. The HTBI primer set was used in a first-round RT-PCR of the TCR CDR3. TCRdb re-called the multiplex PCR reads with MiXCR, one entry per CDR3 protein. In the table there are hundreds of thousands of distinct CDR3 sequences, 24% of which are singletons. Exclusion criteria comprised uncontrolled infection, other autoimmune disease, pregnancy or lactation. With regard to this clonotype: Its antigen remains unidentified.

In germline, CDR1 is MNHEY, CDR2 SMNVEV (reference sequence). Trimming took off 6 bases at V and 5 bases at J, with 16 bases between the two ends. The CDR3 sequence is 14 residues long. Findings and limits, study-wide: Using 13 V-J features, a model discriminated ophthalmopathy from stable hyperthyroidism.

The V and J genes are TRBV27 and TRBJ2-5, with D perhaps TRBD1 (6 bases). The clonotype originates from a young woman with Graves' ophthalmopathy. The sample consisted of blood. CDR3 loop: CASSRGQRSETQYF. CDR3 nucleotide sequence: TGTGCCAGCAGCCGTGGACAGCGGTCGGAGACCCAGTACTTC.